This T cell receptor beta chain was observed in a study of blood T cell repertoires in COVID-19. Study as a whole: In each case, the material was cDNA or gDNA derived from T cells, B-cell-depleted T cells, or PBMCs.

Participants were aged about 18 to 89 years from approximately 25 US areas. Participant reports of clinical history set cohort assignment. The CDR3 totals 17 residues. V lost 6 bases, J lost 7 bases, and 14 bases stayed unmatched. CDR1 LNHDA and CDR2 SQIVND come from the germline V gene (reference sequence). Original handling: The authors estimated nucleated cell counts from reference gene primer amplification. TCRdb keeps only in-frame clones here, not all; method: immunoSEQ multiplex PCR. That table gives V, J and clone size, and the DNA gave D and trimming. The sample records approximately 200,000 clones, approximately 86% being singletons.

Sequencing was performed on PBMCs or T cells enriched from blood (not recorded which). The origin of this receptor is a woman aged 30 to 39 who had been exposed to COVID-19. V is TRBV19 and J is TRBJ1-6, with TRBD1 matching over 8 bases. The CDR3 loop is CASRSDHRTGRNSPLHF. CDR3 sequence (DNA): TGTGCCAGTAGATCCGACCATAGGACAGGGAGGAATTCACCCCTCCACTTT.